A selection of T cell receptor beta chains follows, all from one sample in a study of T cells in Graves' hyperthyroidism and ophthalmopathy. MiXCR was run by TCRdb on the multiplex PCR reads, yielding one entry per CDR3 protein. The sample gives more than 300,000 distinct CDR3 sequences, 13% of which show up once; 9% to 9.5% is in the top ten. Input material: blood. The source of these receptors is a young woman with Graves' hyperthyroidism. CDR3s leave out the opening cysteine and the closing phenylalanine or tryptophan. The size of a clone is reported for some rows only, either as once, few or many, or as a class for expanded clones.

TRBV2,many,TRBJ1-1,ASIEDRMNTEAF
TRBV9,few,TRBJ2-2,ASSSPGRGYTGELF
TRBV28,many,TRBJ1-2,ASSRPEKNYGYT
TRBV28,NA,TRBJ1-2,ASTRQGVNYGYT
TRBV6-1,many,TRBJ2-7,ASSTVAGGRNPYEQY
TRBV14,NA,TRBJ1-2,ASSPPRVGSSNYGYT
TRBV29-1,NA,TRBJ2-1,SVVGASVEQF
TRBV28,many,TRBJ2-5,ASNIPGLAGGQQETQY
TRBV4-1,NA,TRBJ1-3,ASSQESSQSPSGNTIY
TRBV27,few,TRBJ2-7,ASSLQGNYEQY
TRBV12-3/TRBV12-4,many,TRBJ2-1,ATTISGASYNEQF
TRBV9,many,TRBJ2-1,ASSVVSRSSYNEQF
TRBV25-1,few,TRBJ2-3,ASSGASFTQY
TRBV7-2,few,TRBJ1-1,ASRLELNTEAF
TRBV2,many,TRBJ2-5,ASAFGASGETQY
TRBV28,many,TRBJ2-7,ASSSRTLTYEQY
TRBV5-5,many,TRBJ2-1,ASSLVWQLSYNEQF
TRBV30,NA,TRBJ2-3,AWSSSIPQQY
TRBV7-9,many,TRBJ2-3,ASSPHLDTQY
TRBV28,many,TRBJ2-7,ASTILPRQGNNLH
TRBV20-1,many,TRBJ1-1,SAETGGSPEAF
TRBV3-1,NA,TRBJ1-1,ASSQIRFAGPLNTEAF
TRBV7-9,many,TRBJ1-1,ASSLGQTFPEAF
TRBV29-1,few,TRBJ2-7,SVGPSGRYEQY
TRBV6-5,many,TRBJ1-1,ASSYAFGALNTEAF
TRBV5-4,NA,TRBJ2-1,ASSAEAGLADEQF
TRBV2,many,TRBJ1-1,ASSSAGGLVAF
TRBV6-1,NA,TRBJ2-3,ASNRGGTDTQY
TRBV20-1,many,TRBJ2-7,SAEGRFSSYEQY
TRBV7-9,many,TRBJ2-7,ASLIAGVSYEQY
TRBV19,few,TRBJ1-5,ASSVAGVRQPQH
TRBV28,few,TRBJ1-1,ASSLTGYTEAF
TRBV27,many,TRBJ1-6,ASSSRTGIVNSPLH
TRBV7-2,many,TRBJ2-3,ASSPPPGADTQY
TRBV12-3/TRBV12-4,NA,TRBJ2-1,ASSEWGPSYNEQF
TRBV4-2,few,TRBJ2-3,ASSQDPGSENTQY
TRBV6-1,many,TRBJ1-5,ASSVPNQPQH
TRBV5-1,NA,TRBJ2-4,ASNGGLAGDRLAKNIQY
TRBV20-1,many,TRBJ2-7,SAPNPGQGAVEQY
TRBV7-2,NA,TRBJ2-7,ASRSTGQAYEQY
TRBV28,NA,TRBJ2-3,ASSLGGVDTQY
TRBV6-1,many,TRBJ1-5,ASSVLSRGKSNQPQH
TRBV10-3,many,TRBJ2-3,AISGLGGGTDTQY
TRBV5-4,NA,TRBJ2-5,ASSLQLDRGQETQY
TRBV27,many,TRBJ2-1,ASSSPLRLSPLNEQF
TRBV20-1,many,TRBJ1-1,SAQGHTEAF
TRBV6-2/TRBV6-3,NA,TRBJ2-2,ASTRRNRAYTGELF
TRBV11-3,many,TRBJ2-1,ASSLQGAAYNEQF
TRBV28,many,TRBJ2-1,AIYPLAGEANEQF
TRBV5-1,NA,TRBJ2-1,ASSTLAVASGAYNEQF
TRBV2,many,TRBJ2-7,ASFRDRGYEQY
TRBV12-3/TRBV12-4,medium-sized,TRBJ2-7,ASSPGQGSYEQY
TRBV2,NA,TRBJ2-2,ASTTDRGFGTGELF
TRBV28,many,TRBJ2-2,ASTTGGVTGELF
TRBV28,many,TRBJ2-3,ASSRPLTGGLDTQY
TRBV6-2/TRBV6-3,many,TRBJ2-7,ASTLDSVLREQY